This T cell receptor (beta chain) was sequenced during a study of blood T cell repertoires in COVID-19 (dated by TCRdb to the early 2020s). Background for the entire study: Samples from collaborators originated in the United States, Italy and Spain and spanned both the acute and convalescent phases of COVID-19. The samples were drawn from the first 160 participants of the ongoing ImmuneRACE study and from 1,254 subjects provided by 6 global collaborators. The material from the prospective study consisted of cDNA or gDNA derived from T cells, B-cell-depleted T cells, or PBMCs. The repertoires were made available in a free public database intended to serve as a resource for research on the immune response to SARS-CoV-2. Sample metadata almost always included a de-identified subject ID, COVID-19 status, age in years and sex. Where available, HLA class I and class II types were obtained from metadata supplied by the sample provider rather than from assay-based typing. The dataset comprised deeply sampled blood TCRbeta repertoires from subjects exposed to, actively infected with, or recovered from COVID-19. The full study reports these points: The quantity of clinical and demographic metadata differed by source and by participant and was supplied without curation.

TCRbeta CDR3 regions were amplified from genomic DNA using the immunoSEQ Assay, a bias-controlled multiplex PCR. The source study handled its data this way. The number of nucleated cells in each sample was estimated from the amplification of reference gene primers within the assay. Sequence reads were collapsed and filtered to measure the absolute abundance of every unique TCRbeta CDR3 rearrangement. For each sample, productive Simpson clonality was calculated by taking the square root of Simpson's diversity index across productive rearrangements. Not all clones reach the TCRdb copy of this immuneACCESS table, which keeps in-frame sequences only. Checked studies attribute under half of the gap to unresolved V genes and leave the rest unexplained. The V and J calls and clone size come from that table; D and trimming were worked out from the DNA. This sample lists tens of thousands of clones; roughly three quarters were detected once. The top ten constitute 2% to 2.5% of the sample.

In Seattle, one collaborating source enrolled patients while the infection was active and tracked those patients longitudinally over the course of disease. Collaborating institutions collected whole blood in K2EDTA tubes following their own protocols. For TCRbeta analysis, collaborator samples were shipped as frozen whole blood, as isolated PBMCs, or as DNA extracted from either sample type. The CDR3 numbers 12 residues from cysteine through phenylalanine. Here the CDR3 DNA is all that survives: 36 bases in frame from base 1. V ends up 5 bases short and J 4 bases short, with an unmatched junction base count of 4. From the germline V gene, CDR1 is SQVTM and CDR2 is ANQGSEA. A remark on this clone: Its recognized antigen is unknown. Qualities for individual bases were not recorded, and no much larger clone is one base off.

What was sequenced was peripheral blood. The TCR was taken from a man between 65 and 79 years old with COVID-19, enrolled during active disease. This chain joins TRBV29-1 to TRBJ2-7; TRBD2 fits 8 bases in the junction. The CDR3 corresponds to CSVREGVYEQYF. Here is the DNA: TGCAGCGTTCGGGAGGGTGTTTACGAGCAGTACTTC.